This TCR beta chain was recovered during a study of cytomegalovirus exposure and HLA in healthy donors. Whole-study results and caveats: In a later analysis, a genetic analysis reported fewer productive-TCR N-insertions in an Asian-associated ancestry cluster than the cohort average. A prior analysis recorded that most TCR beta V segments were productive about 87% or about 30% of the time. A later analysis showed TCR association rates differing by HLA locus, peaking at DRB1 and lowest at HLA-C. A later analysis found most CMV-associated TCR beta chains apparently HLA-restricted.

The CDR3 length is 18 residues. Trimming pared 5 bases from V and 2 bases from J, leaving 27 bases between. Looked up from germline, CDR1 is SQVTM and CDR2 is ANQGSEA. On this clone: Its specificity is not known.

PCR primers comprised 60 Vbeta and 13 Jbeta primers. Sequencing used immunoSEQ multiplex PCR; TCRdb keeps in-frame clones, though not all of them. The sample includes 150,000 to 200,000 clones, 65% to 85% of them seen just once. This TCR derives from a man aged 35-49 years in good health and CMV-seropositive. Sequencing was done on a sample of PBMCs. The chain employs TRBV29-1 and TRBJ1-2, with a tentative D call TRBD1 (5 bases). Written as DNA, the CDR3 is TGCAGCGTTTACCCCCGGCAGGGAGGTGTAAAGGGGAACTATGGCTACACCTTC. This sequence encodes CSVYPRQGGVKGNYGYTF.